This T cell receptor beta chain was found in a study of blood T cell repertoires in COVID-19. Overall study: Specimens from acute and convalescent COVID-19 originated in the United States, Italy and Spain.

In the authors' methods: Cell counts per sample came from amplifying reference gene primers. Profiling relied on immunoSEQ multiplex PCR, and the TCRdb table lists in-frame clones only, not all of them. V, J and clone size reflect that table, while D and trimming were determined from the DNA. Of about 190,000 clones in the sample, roughly 89% were seen once. The CDR3 is made up of 16 amino acids. Unmatched junction bases numbered 13, after V lost 3 bases and J lost 6 bases. Germline loops: CDR1 DFQATT, CDR2 SNEGSKA (reference sequence). Shortly before study entry, within 2 weeks, exposed participants had met a COVID-19 case.

J is TRBJ2-1 and V is TRBV20-1, with 8 positions matching TRBD1. The sample consisted of PBMCs or T cells enriched from blood (not recorded which). This sequence originates from a woman in her 30s who had been exposed to COVID-19. CDR3 sequence reads: CSASASGTGYSNEQFF. Written as DNA, the CDR3 is TGCAGTGCTAGTGCCTCCGGGACAGGATACTCCAATGAGCAGTTCTTC.